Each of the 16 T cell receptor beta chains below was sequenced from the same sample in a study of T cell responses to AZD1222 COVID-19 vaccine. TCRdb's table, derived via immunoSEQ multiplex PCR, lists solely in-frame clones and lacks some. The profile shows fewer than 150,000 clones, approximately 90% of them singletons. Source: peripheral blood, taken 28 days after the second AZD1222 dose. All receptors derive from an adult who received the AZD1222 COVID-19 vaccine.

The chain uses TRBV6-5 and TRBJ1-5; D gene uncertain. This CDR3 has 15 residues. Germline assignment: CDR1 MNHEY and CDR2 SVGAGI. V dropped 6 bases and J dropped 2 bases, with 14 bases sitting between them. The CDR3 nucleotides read TGTGCCAGCAGGCGCTTTGGTGAGGGCAATCAGCCCCAGCATTTT. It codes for CASRRFGEGNQPQHF.

The CDR3 DNA sequence: TGCGCCAGCAGCTTGGTACCCGACTACGAGCAGTACGTC. It encodes CASSLVPDYEQYV. This chain uses TRBV5-1 with TRBJ2-7; D remains ambiguous. The CDR3 sequence is 13 residues long. V dropped 0 bases and J dropped 3 bases, with 7 bases sitting between them. The germline V gene encodes CDR1 SGHRS and CDR2 YFSETQ.

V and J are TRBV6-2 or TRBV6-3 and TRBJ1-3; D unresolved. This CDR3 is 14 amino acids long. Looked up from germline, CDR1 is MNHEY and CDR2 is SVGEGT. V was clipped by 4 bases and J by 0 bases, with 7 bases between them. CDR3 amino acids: CASSWASSGNTIYF. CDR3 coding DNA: TGTGCCAGCAGTTGGGCCAGCTCTGGAAACACCATATATTTT.

The CDR3 nucleotides are TGTGCCAGCAGCCAAGCTGTCGGGGGGACCACATACAATGAGCAGTTCTTC. Amino acid sequence: CASSQAVGGTTYNEQFF. The chain has TRBV3-1 (or the pseudogene TRBV3-2) and TRBJ2-1; TRBD2 aligns across 7 bases. CDR1 and CDR2 from the germline V gene are LGHDT and YNNKEL (reference sequence). The CDR3 extends over 17 amino acids. The V and J ends lost 1 base and 4 bases, in that order; junction bases with no gene match: 10.

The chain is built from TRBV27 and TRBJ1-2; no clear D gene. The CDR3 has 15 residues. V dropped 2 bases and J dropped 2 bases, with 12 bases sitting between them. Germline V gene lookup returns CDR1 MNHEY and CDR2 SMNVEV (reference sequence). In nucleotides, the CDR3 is TGTGCCAGCAGTTTACGGGCGGACTCGAACTATGGCTACACCTTC. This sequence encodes CASSLRADSNYGYTF.

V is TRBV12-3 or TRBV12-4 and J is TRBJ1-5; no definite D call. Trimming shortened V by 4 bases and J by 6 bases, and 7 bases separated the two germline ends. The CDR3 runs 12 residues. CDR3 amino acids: CASSSVRQPQHF. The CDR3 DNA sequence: TGTGCCAGCAGTTCAGTCCGTCAGCCCCAGCATTTT.

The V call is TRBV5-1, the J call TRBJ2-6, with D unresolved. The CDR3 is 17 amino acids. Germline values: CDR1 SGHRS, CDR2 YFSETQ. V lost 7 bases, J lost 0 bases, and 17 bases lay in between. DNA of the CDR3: TGCGCCAGCTCCGAGGCCCAATCTGGCTCTGGGGCCAACGTCCTGACTTTC. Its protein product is CASSEAQSGSGANVLTF.

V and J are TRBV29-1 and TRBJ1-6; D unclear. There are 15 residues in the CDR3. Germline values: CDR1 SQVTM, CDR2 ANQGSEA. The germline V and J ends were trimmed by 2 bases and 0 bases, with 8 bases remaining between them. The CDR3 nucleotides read TGCAGCGTTGAACCCGAGCCCTCCTATAATTCACCCCTCCACTTT. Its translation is CSVEPEPSYNSPLHF.

Here the CDR3 reads CASSQGLAVPAEQYF. For the CDR3, the DNA is TGCGCCAGCAGCCAAGGACTAGCGGTACCCGCCGAGCAGTACTTC. The chain uses TRBV4-1 and TRBJ2-7; TRBD2 aligns across 9 bases. This CDR3 is 15 amino acids long. The trim removed 1 base at V and 6 bases at J, leaving 7 bases unmatched. Germline V gene lookup returns CDR1 MGHRA and CDR2 YSYEKL.

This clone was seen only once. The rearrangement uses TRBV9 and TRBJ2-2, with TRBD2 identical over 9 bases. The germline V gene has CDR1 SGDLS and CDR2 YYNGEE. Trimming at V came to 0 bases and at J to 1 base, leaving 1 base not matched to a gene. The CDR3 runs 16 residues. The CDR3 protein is CASSVGLAVNTGELFF. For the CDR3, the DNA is TGTGCCAGCAGCGTAGGACTAGCGGTGAACACCGGGGAGCTGTTTTTT. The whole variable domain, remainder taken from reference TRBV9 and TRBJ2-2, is DSGVTQTPKHLITATGQRVTLRCSPRSGDLSVYWYQQSLDQGLQFLIQYYNGEERAKGNILERFSAQQFPDLHSELNLSSLELGDSALYFCASSVGLAVNTGELFFGEGSRLTVL.

The CDR3 bases are TGTGCCAGCAGCCCCAGGGAAACAGCTTTCTTT. Translation gives CASSPRETAFF. V is TRBV28 and J is TRBJ1-1; the D gene is possibly TRBD1 (5 bases). Trimming left V 6 bases short and J 10 bases short, with 12 bases between. The CDR3 is 11 amino acids. Germline CDR1 and CDR2: MDHEN and SYDVKM.

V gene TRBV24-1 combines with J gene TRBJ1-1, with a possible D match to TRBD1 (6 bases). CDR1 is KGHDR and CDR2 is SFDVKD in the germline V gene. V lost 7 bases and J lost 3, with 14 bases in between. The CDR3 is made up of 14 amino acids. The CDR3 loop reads CATRPTGSDTEAFF. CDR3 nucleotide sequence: TGTGCCACCAGACCAACAGGGAGTGACACTGAAGCTTTCTTT.

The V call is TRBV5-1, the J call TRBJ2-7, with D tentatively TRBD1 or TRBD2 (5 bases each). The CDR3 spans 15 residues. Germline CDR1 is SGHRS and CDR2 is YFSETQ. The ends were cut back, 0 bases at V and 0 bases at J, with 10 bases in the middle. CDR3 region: CASSLVSGSSYEQYF. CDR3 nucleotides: TGCGCCAGCAGCTTGGTCTCAGGGAGCTCCTACGAGCAGTACTTC.

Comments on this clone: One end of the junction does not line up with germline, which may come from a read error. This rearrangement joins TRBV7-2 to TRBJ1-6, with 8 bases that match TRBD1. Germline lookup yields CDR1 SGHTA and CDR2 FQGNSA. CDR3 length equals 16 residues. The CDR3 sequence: CASSLGTGSNNSPLHF. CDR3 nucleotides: TGTGCCAGCAGCCTGGGGACAGGCTCCAATAATTCACCCCTCCACTTT.

The CDR3 nucleotides are TGCAGCGTTAAAGCGACAGGGAATTCAAATTCACCCCTCCACTTT. Protein sequence: CSVKATGNSNSPLHF. The V call is TRBV29-1, the J call TRBJ1-6; 7 bases are a match to TRBD1. There are 15 residues in the CDR3. V dropped 5 bases and J dropped 7; count of bases not matched to a gene: 11. Germline V lookup: CDR1 SQVTM, CDR2 ANQGSEA.

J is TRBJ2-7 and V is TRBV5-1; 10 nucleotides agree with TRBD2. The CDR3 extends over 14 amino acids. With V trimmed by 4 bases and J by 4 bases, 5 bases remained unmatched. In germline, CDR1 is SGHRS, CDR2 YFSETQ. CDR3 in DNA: TGCGCCAGCAGCCCTAGCGGGAGTAATTACGAGCAGTACTTC. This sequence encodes CASSPSGSNYEQYF.